This T cell receptor beta chain is from a study of CD8 T cells in Susac syndrome. The CDR3 is 17 residues long. Trimming removed 0 bases at V and 0 bases at J, with 9 bases between. Looked up from germline, CDR1 is SEHNR and CDR2 is FQNEAQ (reference sequence). With random hexamers, reverse transcription was performed on about 0.45 to 1 ug of RNA. Each CDR3 protein is one row after TCRdb ran MiXCR on the immunoSEQ multiplex PCR reads. The data show some 300,000 distinct CDR3 sequences, about 85% seen once. A few counts support this clonotype. This rearrangement joins TRBV7-9 to TRBJ2-6; D not resolved. The source material was CD8+ T cells from PBMCs. This sequence was found in a human donor with multiple sclerosis. DNA of the CDR3: TGTGCCAGCAGCTTAGCGGAGAGGATCTCTGGGGCCAACGTCCTGACTTTC. It translates to CASSLAERISGANVLTF.